These T cell receptor beta chains were read from a single sample in a study of OX40 agonist ivuxolimab in advanced cancers. The data were produced by immunoSEQ multiplex PCR, yet TCRdb's version contains in-frame clones alone and is incomplete. The profile shows 73,000 or so clones, around 84% of them singletons. The material sequenced was CD4+ or CD8+ T cells sorted from blood, taken in a trial of the OX40 agonist ivuxolimab. All receptors derive from an adult with an advanced solid tumor such as melanoma, head and neck, liver or kidney cancer. Each CDR3 is given with its conserved first and last residue. The order of the fields is V gene, D gene, clone size, J gene, CDR3 protein, CDR3 DNA. A D gene is named only where the DNA matches it firmly. A row's size may be missing; if present it is once, few, many or a size class.

V gene: TRBV5-6; D gene: -; clone size: -; J gene: TRBJ2-1; CDR3 protein: CASSLESYSYNEQFF; CDR3 DNA: TGTGCCAGCAGCTTGGAGTCTTACTCCTACAATGAGCAGTTCTTC
V gene: TRBV5-1; D gene: -; clone size: -; J gene: TRBJ2-2; CDR3 protein: CASSLEAAAGELFF; CDR3 DNA: TGCGCCAGCAGCTTGGAGGCTGCGGCCGGGGAGCTGTTTTTT
V gene: TRBV6-5; D gene: -; clone size: -; J gene: TRBJ1-1; CDR3 protein: CASSYQGGAFF; CDR3 DNA: TGTGCCAGCAGTTATCAGGGTGGCGCTTTCTTT
V gene: TRBV9; D gene: -; clone size: -; J gene: TRBJ2-7; CDR3 protein: CASSRNSYEQYF; CDR3 DNA: TGTGCCAGCAGCCGAAATTCCTACGAGCAGTACTTC
V gene: TRBV7-9; D gene: TRBD1; clone size: -; J gene: TRBJ1-2; CDR3 protein: CASSPGYADRVFFGYTF; CDR3 DNA: TGTGCCAGCAGCCCTGGATATGCGGACAGGGTCTTCTTTGGCTACACCTTC
V gene: TRBV28; D gene: -; clone size: once; J gene: TRBJ1-5; CDR3 protein: CASSVRGPQHF; CDR3 DNA: TGTGCCAGCAGTGTACGGGGGCCCCAGCATTTT
V gene: TRBV19; D gene: TRBD1; clone size: -; J gene: TRBJ1-4; CDR3 protein: CASSHRGSNEKLFF; CDR3 DNA: TGTGCCAGTAGCCACAGGGGATCGAATGAAAAACTGTTTTTT
V gene: TRBV27; D gene: -; clone size: once; J gene: TRBJ1-4; CDR3 protein: CASSRTQVGVGEKLFF; CDR3 DNA: TGTGCCAGCAGTCGTACCCAAGTGGGGGTTGGGGAAAAACTGTTTTTT
V gene: TRBV14; D gene: -; clone size: -; J gene: TRBJ1-2; CDR3 protein: CASSQDRFVGRNYGYTF; CDR3 DNA: TGTGCCAGCAGCCAAGATCGATTCGTTGGTCGAAACTATGGCTACACCTTC
V gene: TRBV18; D gene: -; clone size: -; J gene: TRBJ1-1; CDR3 protein: CASSPYGPTNTEAFF; CDR3 DNA: TGTGCCAGCTCACCTTATGGACCCACGAACACTGAAGCTTTCTTT
V gene: TRBV12-5; D gene: -; clone size: -; J gene: TRBJ2-7; CDR3 protein: CASALVGYEQYF; CDR3 DNA: TGTGCTAGTGCCTTGGTGGGTTACGAGCAGTACTTC
V gene: TRBV7-9; D gene: TRBD1; clone size: few; J gene: TRBJ2-6; CDR3 protein: CASPRQGVSGANVLTF; CDR3 DNA: TGTGCCAGCCCAAGACAGGGGGTCTCTGGGGCCAACGTCCTGACTTTC
V gene: TRBV5-1; D gene: TRBD2; clone size: -; J gene: TRBJ2-5; CDR3 protein: CASSWTSKETQYF; CDR3 DNA: TGCGCCAGCAGCTGGACTAGCAAAGAGACCCAGTACTTC
V gene: TRBV7-9; D gene: TRBD2; clone size: -; J gene: TRBJ2-3; CDR3 protein: CASSSRLAGGTDTQYF; CDR3 DNA: TGTGCCAGCAGCTCAAGACTAGCGGGGGGCACAGATACGCAGTATTTT
V gene: TRBV20-1; D gene: -; clone size: once; J gene: TRBJ2-3; CDR3 protein: CSAPITDTQYF; CDR3 DNA: TGCAGTGCCCCTATCACAGATACGCAGTATTTT
V gene: TRBV14; D gene: TRBD1; clone size: medium-sized; J gene: TRBJ1-5; CDR3 protein: CASSRGQAQPQHF; CDR3 DNA: TGTGCCAGCAGCCGAGGACAGGCTCAGCCCCAGCATTTT
V gene: TRBV25-1; D gene: TRBD1; clone size: few; J gene: TRBJ2-7; CDR3 protein: CASSRGGQGVYEQYF; CDR3 DNA: TGTGCCAGCAGCCGAGGGGGACAGGGGGTTTACGAGCAGTACTTC
V gene: TRBV14; D gene: -; clone size: -; J gene: TRBJ1-5; CDR3 protein: CASSQGGAGRSQPQHF; CDR3 DNA: TGTGCCAGCAGCCAGGGCGGGGCAGGGCGAAGTCAGCCCCAGCATTTT
V gene: TRBV2; D gene: TRBD1; clone size: once; J gene: TRBJ1-5; CDR3 protein: CASSLGQGVYSNQPQHF; CDR3 DNA: TGTGCCAGCAGCCTAGGACAGGGGGTATATAGCAATCAGCCCCAGCATTTT
V gene: TRBV14; D gene: -; clone size: few; J gene: TRBJ1-2; CDR3 protein: CASSQDGGTSYGYTF; CDR3 DNA: TGTGCCAGCAGCCAAGACGGGGGGACCTCCTATGGCTACACCTTC
V gene: TRBV7-9; D gene: -; clone size: few; J gene: TRBJ2-5; CDR3 protein: CASSSGRAGQETQYF; CDR3 DNA: TGTGCCAGCAGTTCAGGCAGGGCAGGACAAGAGACCCAGTACTTC
V gene: TRBV6-1; D gene: -; clone size: -; J gene: TRBJ2-1; CDR3 protein: CASTYSMGDEQFF; CDR3 DNA: TGTGCCAGCACCTATTCGATGGGTGATGAGCAGTTCTTC
V gene: TRBV27; D gene: -; clone size: -; J gene: TRBJ2-3; CDR3 protein: CASSHRETTSTDTQYF; CDR3 DNA: TGTGCCAGCAGTCACCGGGAGACAACTAGCACAGATACGCAGTATTTT
V gene: TRBV11-1; D gene: -; clone size: -; J gene: TRBJ1-1; CDR3 protein: CASSPRGNTEAFF; CDR3 DNA: TGTGCCAGCAGCCCCCGGGGGAACACTGAAGCTTTCTTT
V gene: TRBV28; D gene: -; clone size: -; J gene: TRBJ1-5; CDR3 protein: CASSKQGNQPQHF; CDR3 DNA: TGTGCCAGCAGCAAACAGGGCAATCAGCCCCAGCATTTT
V gene: TRBV5-1; D gene: -; clone size: few; J gene: TRBJ1-5; CDR3 protein: CASSLQGASNQPQHF; CDR3 DNA: TGCGCCAGCAGCTTGCAAGGGGCAAGCAATCAGCCCCAGCATTTT
V gene: TRBV5-1; D gene: -; clone size: -; J gene: TRBJ2-7; CDR3 protein: CASSLDWGREQYF; CDR3 DNA: TGCGCCAGCAGCTTGGATTGGGGGCGAGAGCAGTACTTC
V gene: TRBV30; D gene: -; clone size: -; J gene: TRBJ1-1; CDR3 protein: CAWNLGQNTEAFF; CDR3 DNA: TGTGCCTGGAACCTCGGACAGAACACTGAAGCTTTCTTT
V gene: TRBV5-1; D gene: -; clone size: once; J gene: TRBJ2-3; CDR3 protein: CASSLATGDTQYF; CDR3 DNA: TGCGCCAGCAGCTTGGCCACCGGGGATACGCAGTATTTT
V gene: TRBV6-5; D gene: TRBD1; clone size: -; J gene: TRBJ1-2; CDR3 protein: CASSAGQASNYGYTF; CDR3 DNA: TGTGCCAGCAGTGCGGGACAGGCTTCTAACTATGGCTACACCTTC
V gene: TRBV5-1; D gene: TRBD1; clone size: -; J gene: TRBJ2-2; CDR3 protein: CASSSGQVKNTGELFF; CDR3 DNA: TGCGCCAGCAGCTCCGGACAGGTGAAGAACACCGGGGAGCTGTTTTTT
V gene: TRBV27; D gene: TRBD1; clone size: -; J gene: TRBJ1-2; CDR3 protein: CATGFTTHRGGYTF; CDR3 DNA: TGTGCCACCGGTTTCACGACTCACAGGGGTGGCTACACCTTC
V gene: TRBV7-6; D gene: TRBD1; clone size: -; J gene: TRBJ2-5; CDR3 protein: CASSLGGQFQGEQYF; CDR3 DNA: TGTGCCAGCAGCTTAGGCGGACAGTTTCAGGGGGAGCAGTACTTC
V gene: TRBV6-5; D gene: -; clone size: -; J gene: TRBJ1-6; CDR3 protein: CASSYSGAWDNSPLHF; CDR3 DNA: TGTGCCAGCAGTTACTCCGGCGCCTGGGATAATTCACCCCTCCACTTT
V gene: TRBV10-1; D gene: -; clone size: -; J gene: TRBJ1-2; CDR3 protein: CASSEGAPGFDYGYTF; CDR3 DNA: TGCGCCAGCAGTGAGGGGGCGCCCGGATTCGACTATGGCTACACCTTC
V gene: TRBV4-2; D gene: -; clone size: -; J gene: TRBJ2-6; CDR3 protein: CASSPTLGGSGANVLTF; CDR3 DNA: TGTGCCAGCAGCCCGACCTTGGGGGGTAGTGGGGCCAACGTCCTGACTTTC
V gene: TRBV6-5; D gene: -; clone size: -; J gene: TRBJ1-1; CDR3 protein: CASSSRENTEAFF; CDR3 DNA: TGTGCCAGCAGTAGCCGGGAGAACACTGAAGCTTTCTTT
V gene: TRBV18; D gene: -; clone size: few; J gene: TRBJ1-1; CDR3 protein: CASSPLGDTEAFF; CDR3 DNA: TGTGCCAGCTCACCACTAGGGGACACTGAAGCTTTCTTT
V gene: TRBV6-5; D gene: -; clone size: -; J gene: TRBJ1-1; CDR3 protein: CASRGGHTEAFF; CDR3 DNA: TGTGCCAGCCGCGGGGGACACACTGAAGCTTTCTTT
V gene: TRBV20-1; D gene: -; clone size: -; J gene: TRBJ2-1; CDR3 protein: CSARRENEQFF; CDR3 DNA: TGCAGTGCTAGACGCGAGAATGAGCAGTTCTTC
V gene: TRBV5-1; D gene: -; clone size: -; J gene: TRBJ2-6; CDR3 protein: CASSLLGEAGANVLTF; CDR3 DNA: TGCGCCAGCAGCTTGCTAGGGGAGGCTGGGGCCAACGTCCTGACTTTC
V gene: TRBV18; D gene: -; clone size: -; J gene: TRBJ1-2; CDR3 protein: CASSPQGSVTGYTF; CDR3 DNA: TGTGCCAGCTCACCACAGGGATCCGTAACTGGCTACACCTTC
V gene: TRBV5-1; D gene: -; clone size: -; J gene: TRBJ2-1; CDR3 protein: CASSPQFADEQFF; CDR3 DNA: TGCGCCAGCAGCCCCCAGTTTGCGGATGAGCAGTTCTTC
V gene: TRBV29-1; D gene: -; clone size: -; J gene: TRBJ2-7; CDR3 protein: CSVDRDGTYEQYF; CDR3 DNA: TGCAGCGTTGACCGGGACGGAACCTACGAGCAGTACTTC
V gene: TRBV6-1; D gene: -; clone size: few; J gene: TRBJ1-1; CDR3 protein: CASSEQVDTEAFF; CDR3 DNA: TGTGCCAGCAGTGAACAGGTGGACACTGAAGCTTTCTTT